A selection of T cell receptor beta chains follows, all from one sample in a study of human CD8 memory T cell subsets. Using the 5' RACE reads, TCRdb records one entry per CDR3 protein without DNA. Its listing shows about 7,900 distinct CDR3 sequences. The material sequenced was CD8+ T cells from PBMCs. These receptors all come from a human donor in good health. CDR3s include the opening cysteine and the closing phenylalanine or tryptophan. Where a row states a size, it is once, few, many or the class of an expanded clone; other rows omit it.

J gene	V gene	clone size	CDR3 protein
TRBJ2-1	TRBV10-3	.	CAISESSGDSYNEQFF
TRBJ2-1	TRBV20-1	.	CSASPLAGGTNEQFF
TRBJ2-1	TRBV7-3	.	CASSSGTSGNSYNEQFF
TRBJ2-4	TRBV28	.	CASSPRGQAFQFIQYF
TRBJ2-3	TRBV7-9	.	CASSRGAGDTQYF
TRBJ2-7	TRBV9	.	CASSVEGRAHEQYF
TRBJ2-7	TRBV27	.	CASSTSGLAGYEQYF
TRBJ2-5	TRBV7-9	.	CASSFSPAGVKETQYF
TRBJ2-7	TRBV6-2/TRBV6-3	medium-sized	CASSGGGYEQYF
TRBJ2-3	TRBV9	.	CASSAVSGLTDTQYF
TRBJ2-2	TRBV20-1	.	CSARGQGAGELFF
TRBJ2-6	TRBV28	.	CASCGVELTGANVLTF
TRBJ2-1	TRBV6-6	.	CASSYAGESYNEQFF
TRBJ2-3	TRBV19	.	CASSIGGSADTQYF
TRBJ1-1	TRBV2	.	CASSRTTPSLNTEAFF
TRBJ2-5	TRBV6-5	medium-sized	CASSYSPAEGETQYF
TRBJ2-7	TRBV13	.	CASSSRGNSYEQYF
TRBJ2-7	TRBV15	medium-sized	CATSRVVGIEQYF
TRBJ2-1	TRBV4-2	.	CASSQLNEQFF
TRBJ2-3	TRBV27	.	CASSFSVEDTQYF
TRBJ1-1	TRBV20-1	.	CSASYGATEAFF
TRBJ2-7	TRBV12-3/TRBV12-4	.	CASSFRPGWDEQYF
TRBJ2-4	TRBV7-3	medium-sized	CASSLTGLNIQYF
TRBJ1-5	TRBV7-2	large	CASSVGAGAGQPQHF
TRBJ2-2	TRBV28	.	CASSFGFRELFF
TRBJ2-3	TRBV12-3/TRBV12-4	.	CASSSVITGDEFSDTQYF
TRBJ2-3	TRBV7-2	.	CASSLIGLAGGYGTDTQYF
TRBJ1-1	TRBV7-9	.	CASSLLPFVAFF
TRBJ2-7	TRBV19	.	CASSIKRWDEQYF
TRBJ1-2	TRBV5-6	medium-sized	CASSLGQDSYGYTF
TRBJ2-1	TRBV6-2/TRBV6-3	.	CASSLLMGEQFF
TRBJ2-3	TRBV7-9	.	CASSLVGKGLDTDTQYF
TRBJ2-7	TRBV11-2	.	CASSLAPSGTYEQYF
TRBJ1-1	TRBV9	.	CASSVDRNTEAFF
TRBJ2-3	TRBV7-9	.	CASSPGAGGAQYF
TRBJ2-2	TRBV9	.	CASSVHSLAGERGTGELFF
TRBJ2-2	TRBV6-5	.	CASRLGVFAGELFF
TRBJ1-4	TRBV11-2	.	CASSLIEGREKLFF
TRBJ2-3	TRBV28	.	CASSLSSGGGTDTQYF
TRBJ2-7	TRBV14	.	CASSQAATGAYEQYF
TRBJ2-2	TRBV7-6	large	CASSSPTGHLTGELFF
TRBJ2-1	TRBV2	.	CASSAQRLAKEQFF